This T cell receptor beta chain was profiled in a study of blood T cell repertoires in COVID-19. Overall study: Acute and convalescent COVID-19 specimens originated in the United States, Italy and Spain. T cells, B-cell-depleted T cells, or PBMCs supplied cDNA or gDNA.

Per the authors' pipeline: How many nucleated cells were present was estimated from reference gene primer amplification. TCRdb's copy holds only in-frame clones and misses some; the assay was immunoSEQ multiplex PCR. V, J and clone size were drawn from that table, and D and trimming were deduced from the DNA. This sample has roughly 49,000 clones, with roughly 85% found just once. This clone was seen just once. Trimming pared 2 bases from V and 2 bases from J, leaving 10 bases between. CDR3 length: 13 amino acids. CDR1 is SQVTM, CDR2 ANQGSEA, per germline. The chain carries TRBV29-1 and TRBJ2-7; possibly TRBD2 for D (5 bases). This receptor was identified in a human donor in a cohort sampled during active COVID-19. Sequencing input: peripheral blood. The CDR3 loop reads CSVELGVAYEQYF. DNA for the CDR3: TGCAGCGTTGAATTGGGAGTCGCCTACGAGCAGTACTTC.